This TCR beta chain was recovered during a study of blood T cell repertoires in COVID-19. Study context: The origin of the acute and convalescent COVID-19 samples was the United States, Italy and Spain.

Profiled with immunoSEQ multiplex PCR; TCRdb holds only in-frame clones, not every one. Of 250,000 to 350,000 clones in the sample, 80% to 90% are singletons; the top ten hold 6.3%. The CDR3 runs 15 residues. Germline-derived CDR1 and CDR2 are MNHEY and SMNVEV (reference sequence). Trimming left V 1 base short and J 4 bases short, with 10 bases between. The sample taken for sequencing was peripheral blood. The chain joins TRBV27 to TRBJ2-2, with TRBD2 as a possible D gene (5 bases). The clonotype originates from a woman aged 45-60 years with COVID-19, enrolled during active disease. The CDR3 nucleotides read TGTGCCAGCAGTTTATTTTCGGGATCCACCGGGGAGCTGTTTTTT. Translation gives CASSLFSGSTGELFF.